The clone carrying this T cell receptor (beta chain) has at least ten counts. The TCRbeta library incorporated unique molecular identifiers. Using its own MiXCR run on the PCR reads, TCRdb lists one record per CDR3 protein. Here the sample spans roughly 590,000 distinct CDR3 sequences, roughly 15% being singletons. The data were taken from a study of T-cell reconstitution after alpha-beta-depleted transplantation in children. The sequencing used PBMCs from the stem cell graft donor, collected from the stem cell graft. This TCR was sampled from a human donor who donated a stem cell graft to a child with acute myeloid leukemia.

CDR3 in amino acids: CASSSSLSGRETQYF. CDR3 bases: TGTGCCAGCAGCTCCTCTCTTAGCGGCCGGGAGACCCAGTACTTC. The chain has TRBV7-6 and TRBJ2-5; a possible D gene is TRBD2 (6 bases). The CDR3 loop spans 15 amino acids. The germline V gene has CDR1 SGHVS and CDR2 FNYEAQ. Trimming pared 4 bases from V and 5 bases from J, leaving 17 bases between.